These T cell receptor beta chains were read from a single sample in a study of cytomegalovirus exposure and HLA in healthy donors. The repertoire was sequenced with immunoSEQ multiplex PCR; TCRdb's copy has only in-frame clones and lacks some. The sample records 120,000 or so clones, 70% to 90% being singletons. Material: PBMCs. The receptors here all came from a middle-aged man in good health and CMV-seronegative. Both conserved end residues are part of each CDR3. The D gene is left open where the match is weak. Some rows have no size entry. The others give once, few or many, or a class for an expanded clone.

j_call v_call clone_size d_call cdr3_aa cdr3_nt
TRBJ2-4 TRBV4-1 - TRBD2 CASSQNPSGVAKNIQYF TGCGCCAGCAGCCAAAACCCTAGCGGAGTAGCCAAAAACATTCAGTACTTC
TRBJ2-7 TRBV18 - TRBD2 CASSPPASGPYEQYF TGTGCCAGCTCACCGCCAGCTAGCGGTCCCTACGAGCAGTACTTC
TRBJ2-5 TRBV5-4 - - CASSPGQTSSETQYF TGTGCCAGCAGCCCGGGACAAACGAGTTCGGAGACCCAGTACTTC
TRBJ1-5 TRBV27 few TRBD1 CASRGTSQGGYQPQHF TGTGCCAGCAGAGGGACATCCCAGGGGGGCTATCAGCCCCAGCATTTT
TRBJ1-3 TRBV29-1 - TRBD1 CSVVGQGSNTIYF TGCAGCGTGGTGGGACAGGGGTCAAACACCATATATTTT
TRBJ2-1 TRBV7-3 - TRBD1 CASSLSAGGFNEQFF TGTGCCAGCAGCTTATCGGCAGGGGGATTCAATGAGCAGTTCTTC
TRBJ2-7 TRBV2 - TRBD1 CASSGTGDEQYF TGTGCCAGCAGTGGAACAGGGGACGAGCAGTACTTC
TRBJ2-5 TRBV12-5 few TRBD2 CASGDGGTGGQETQYF TGTGCTAGTGGGGACGGGGGGACCGGGGGTCAAGAGACCCAGTACTTC
TRBJ2-1 TRBV5-1 few - CASSLDSEQFF TGCGCCAGCAGCTTGGACTCAGAGCAGTTCTTC
TRBJ1-5 TRBV6-1 - - CASSQQGINQPQHF TGTGCCAGCAGTCAGCAGGGTATCAATCAGCCCCAGCATTTT
TRBJ2-7 TRBV7-2 - - CASSSQIEQYF TGTGCCAGCAGCTCCCAGATAGAGCAGTACTTC
TRBJ2-7 TRBV10-2 - - CASSGAQAVNYEQYF TGCGCCAGCAGTGGGGCGCAGGCCGTAAACTACGAGCAGTACTTC
TRBJ2-1 TRBV30 medium-sized - CAWSVLAGIYNEQFF TGTGCCTGGAGTGTACTGGCGGGCATCTACAATGAGCAGTTCTTC
TRBJ2-3 TRBV6-1 once - CASRASSTDTQYF TGTGCCAGCAGGGCCTCTAGCACAGATACGCAGTATTTT
TRBJ1-3 TRBV30 - TRBD1 CAWFDRVTNTIYF TGTGCCTGGTTCGACAGGGTGACGAACACCATATATTTT
TRBJ1-1 TRBV19 few - CASSSRVLLNTEAFF TGTGCCAGTAGTTCCCGGGTCCTGCTGAACACTGAAGCTTTCTTT
TRBJ1-3 TRBV27 - - CASRTGGGNTIYF TGTGCCAGCAGGACAGGTGGTGGAAACACCATATATTTT
TRBJ1-6 TRBV28 - TRBD1 CAVDRGQNSPLHF TGTGCCGTCGACAGGGGTCAAAATTCACCCCTCCACTTT
TRBJ2-2 TRBV30 - - CAWSVNTGELFF TGTGCCTGGTCCGTAAACACCGGGGAGCTGTTTTTT
TRBJ2-1 TRBV7-3 - - CASSLTGGYNEQFF TGTGCCAGCAGCTTAACCGGGGGATACAATGAGCAGTTCTTC
TRBJ1-5 TRBV5-1 - - CASKSGDNQPQHF TGCGCCAGCAAGTCGGGGGACAATCAGCCCCAGCATTTT
TRBJ2-7 TRBV28 - - CASRRGSYEQYF TGTGCCAGCAGAAGAGGATCCTACGAGCAGTACTTC
TRBJ2-1 TRBV11-3 - TRBD2 CASSPGTSANNEQFF TGTGCCAGCAGCCCCGGGACTAGCGCAAACAATGAGCAGTTCTTC